This T cell receptor (beta chain) was observed in a study of T cells in localized non-small cell lung cancer. General observations from the study: Among blood samples, higher T cell density accompanied longer overall survival. In adjacent lung, a median roughly 60 of the top 100 tumor clones were found. Only one tumor region was sequenced, so heterogeneity remains possible. Measurement of T cell clonality placed uninvolved adjacent lung highest, above the level in tumor.

The V end lost 6 bases, the J end lost 4 bases, and 19 bases lay between the germline ends. The CDR3 sequence is 15 residues long. CDR1 WNHNN and CDR2 SYGVQD come from the germline V gene (reference sequence). Comment on this clone: The antigen is unknown.

Libraries were prepared by immunoSEQ multiplex PCR; TCRdb keeps only in-frame clonotypes and omits some of them. This sample carries roughly 50,000 clones, more than 85% of them seen once, and the ten largest clones take approximately 20%. The TCR was taken from a man aged 40 to 75 with stage I lung adenocarcinoma. The sample in question was peripheral blood, obtained before any cancer treatment. The V and J genes are TRBV10-1 and TRBJ2-7; either TRBD1 or TRBD2 may fit D (7 bases each). CDR3 DNA: TGCGCCAGCAGGGACAGGCGGGAGCCCCTTTACGAGCAGTACTTC. Protein: CASRDRREPLYEQYF.